This T cell receptor (beta chain) is from a study of vaccination effects on CD4 cells after COVID-19. Following culture for approximately ten days, CD4+ T cells were isolated. Nucleocapsid antibodies were negative in the vaccine recipients, who had never had SARS-CoV-2 infection. Profiled with immunoSEQ multiplex PCR; TCRdb holds only in-frame clones, not every one. The sample has more than 50,000 clones; about three quarters are singletons. In regard to this clone: What it binds is not known.

This CDR3 is 14 amino acids long. V was cut by 1 base and J by 8 bases, with 12 bases left in between. From germline, CDR1 is MGHDK and CDR2 SYGVNS. The sequences come from CD4+ T cells from PBMCs cultured without peptide, collected before COVID-19 vaccination. The chain couples TRBV25-1 to TRBJ1-5; tentatively, D is TRBD1 (5 bases). The receptor was isolated from a human donor who received a COVID-19 vaccine. The CDR3 spells CASSEFRAGKPQHF. The DNA for the CDR3 is TGTGCCAGCAGTGAATTCAGGGCAGGAAAGCCCCAGCATTTT.